This TCR beta chain was identified during a study of shared clonotypes between healthy human individuals. V gave up 3 bases and J gave up 3 bases; unmatched junction bases: 5. The germline CDR1 and CDR2 sequences are SGHTA and FQGNSA. There are 16 residues in the CDR3. Sequencing was performed with immunoSEQ multiplex PCR; in TCRdb, only in-frame clones are kept and a portion is missing. The data show some 2,000,000 clones, 85% to 95% seen once. The investigators split CD4+ cells into a CD45RA+ naive subset and a CD45RA-negative memory subset. The TCR was taken from a man aged 18-30 years in good health. Sample: naive CD4+ T cells sorted from blood. Subset specified: CD45RA+ positively selected. This chain links TRBV7-2 with TRBJ2-3; 11 bases are shared with TRBD2. As DNA, the CDR3 is TGTGCCAGCAGCTTCCTGCTAGCGGGAGGTACAGATACGCAGTATTTT. Amino acids: CASSFLLAGGTDTQYF.